These 22 T cell receptor beta chains were sequenced from one sample in a study of T-cell memory formation after mild COVID-19. TCRdb fed the 5' RACE reads into MiXCR, producing one record per CDR3 protein. The sample carries hundreds of thousands of distinct CDR3 sequences, about 15% recorded once. Sequencing was performed on PBMCs or a T cell subset sorted from them (not recorded which). The receptors were sampled from a man between 18 and 29 years old who had mild COVID-19 (a few samples of this study predate the infection). Cell type and time point are not known.

This clonotype occurred many times. V and J are TRBV7-2 and TRBJ2-5; D not resolved. This CDR3 is 11 amino acids long. Germline V gives CDR1 SGHTA, CDR2 FQGNSA. V lost 6 bases to trimming and J lost 4 bases, with 6 bases between them. CDR3 loop: CASRDRETQYF. CDR3 DNA: TGTGCCAGCAGGGACCGAGAGACCCAGTACTTC.

The chain is built from TRBV6-2 or TRBV6-3 and TRBJ1-2, with D perhaps matching TRBD1 (6 bases). This CDR3 region has 15 residues. Germline V gene data show CDR1 as MNHEY and CDR2 as SVGEGT. Between the trimmed V and J ends, which lost 6 bases and 0 bases, there was a span of 14 bases. CDR3 nucleotide sequence: TGTGCCAGCAGGGACAGTGGAAGGACTAACTATGGCTACACCTTC. This codes for CASRDSGRTNYGYTF.

V usage is TRBV9 and J usage is TRBJ2-1, with D perhaps matching TRBD2 (6 bases). The CDR3 sequence is 19 residues long. Trimming stripped 5 bases from V and 0 bases from J, with 24 bases between. Germline V lookup: CDR1 SGDLS, CDR2 YYNGEE. The CDR3 here is CASSEGTLSWTSSYNEQFF. The DNA for the CDR3 is TGTGCCAGCAGTGAGGGGACTCTCTCGTGGACCAGCTCCTACAATGAGCAGTTCTTC.

This clonotype was observed a handful of times. J is TRBJ2-4 and V is TRBV4-3, with 7 bases aligning to TRBD2. CDR1 LGHNA and CDR2 YSLEER come from the germline V gene. V trimming: 0 bases; J trimming: 6 bases; junction bases outside the gene matches: 20. The CDR3 has 20 amino acids. As DNA, the CDR3 is TGCGCCAGCAGCCAAGATTCATACGTCGGGGGGACCACCGGCTCAAACATTCAGTACTTC. It codes for CASSQDSYVGGTTGSNIQYF.

This clonotype was detected a few times. The gene calls are TRBV7-9 and TRBJ2-1; 16 bases match TRBD2. V trimming: 4 bases; J trimming: 9 bases; junction bases outside the gene matches: 9. CDR1 and CDR2 (germline): SEHNR, FQNEAQ (reference sequence). CDR3 length: 17 residues. CDR3 DNA: TGTGCCAGCAGCTCTACCGGGACTAGCGGGGGGGCAGGTGAGCAGTTCTTC. This sequence encodes CASSSTGTSGGAGEQFF.

This clonotype appeared many times. This rearrangement joins TRBV5-1 to TRBJ2-5; 9 bases agree with TRBD1. This CDR3 is built from 15 residues. The junction had 5 bases not matched to a gene; V was cut back by 4 bases and J by 1 base. Germline CDR1 reads SGHRS; CDR2 reads YFSETQ. Here the CDR3 DNA reads TGCGCCAGCAGCCTCCGGGACAGGGTCCAAGAGACCCAGTACTTC. It is translated as CASSLRDRVQETQYF.

Note on this clonotype: This may be a read error, as it is one base from a much larger clone. The chain links TRBV7-2 to TRBJ2-5; D might be TRBD1 (5 bases). In germline, CDR1 is SGHTA, CDR2 FQGNSA. This CDR3 has 16 residues. The V end lost 1 base, the J end lost 4 bases, and 16 bases lay between the germline ends. The CDR3 reads CASSLGGSRVGETQYF. DNA for the CDR3: TGTGCCAGCAGCTTAGGTGGTAGCAGGGTGGGAGAGACCCAGTACTTC.

This chain connects TRBV7-8 to TRBJ1-1; D uncertain. The V and J ends lost 4 bases and 0 bases respectively, with 15 bases between them. CDR1 is SGHVS, CDR2 FQNEAQ, per germline. CDR3 length: 16 residues. DNA for the CDR3: TGTGCCAGCAGCTCACCGGACCTCCCCGTGAACACTGAAGCTTTCTTT. This gives the protein CASSSPDLPVNTEAFF.

The J gene is TRBJ1-5, the V gene TRBV28; D ambiguous. This CDR3 has 12 amino acids. CDR1 and CDR2 (germline): MDHEN, SYDVKM. The germline V and J ends were trimmed by 1 base and 15 bases, with 13 bases remaining between them. The CDR3 DNA reads as TGTGCCAGCAGTTTATATCAACGGGAAGGGCATTTT. Translation: CASSLYQREGHF.

J is TRBJ2-1 and V is TRBV5-1; 7 bases fit TRBD2. The CDR3 consists of 17 residues. Unmatched junction bases numbered 13, after V lost 4 bases and J lost 3 bases. Germline-derived CDR1 and CDR2 are SGHRS and YFSETQ. CDR3 amino acids: CASSKGLLGGSYNEQFF. CDR3 nucleotides: TGCGCCAGCAGCAAAGGTCTGTTGGGAGGGAGCTACAATGAGCAGTTCTTC.

This sequence joins TRBV6-5 and TRBJ2-7; D gene ambiguous. From germline, CDR1 is MNHEY and CDR2 SVGAGI. Trimming stripped 8 bases from V and 4 bases from J, with 12 bases between. This CDR3 contains 12 residues. The CDR3 loop is CASRTPGYEQYF. Written as DNA, the CDR3 is TGTGCCAGCCGAACCCCCGGGTACGAGCAGTACTTC.

The J gene is TRBJ2-7, the V gene TRBV20-1; no reliable D call. The V gene lost 1 base and the J gene lost 1 base, with 11 bases spanning the gap. The CDR3 is 14 amino acids. CDR1 and CDR2 (germline): DFQATT, SNEGSKA (reference sequence). CDR3 region: CSARGGKASYEQYV. Here the CDR3 DNA reads TGCAGTGCTAGAGGTGGAAAGGCGTCCTACGAGCAGTACGTC.

As to this clonotype: A read error may produce the germline difference seen at one junction end. The chain carries TRBV5-1 and TRBJ2-5, with D perhaps TRBD1 or TRBD2 (5 bases each). CDR3 size: 14 residues. CDR1 and CDR2 (germline): SGHRS, YFSETQ. As DNA, the CDR3 is TGCGCCAGCAGTTTGGGACGTGCTGAAGAGACCCAGTACTTC. Translated, it gives CASSLGRAEETQYF. The complete variable domain, with remaining parts taken from reference TRBV5-1 and TRBJ2-5, reads KAGVTQTPRYLIKTRGQQVTLSCSPISGHRSVSWYQQTPGQGLQFLFEYFSETQRNKGNFPGRFSGRQFSNSRSEMNVSTLELGDSALYLCASSLGRAEETQYFGPGTRLLVL.

J is TRBJ2-5 and V is TRBV7-2; weak D call: TRBD1 (8 bases). V gave up 6 bases and J gave up 2 bases, with 22 bases separating them. Germline CDR1 is SGHTA and CDR2 is FQGNSA. This CDR3 has 17 amino acids. The CDR3 sequence is CASSRTGRATWQETQYF. In DNA form, the CDR3 reads TGTGCCAGCAGTCGGACAGGGAGGGCTACGTGGCAAGAGACCCAGTACTTC.

The chain combines TRBV5-4 with TRBJ2-3, with TRBD2 matching over 7 bases. The CDR3 runs 15 residues. V lost 0 bases and J lost 2; bases outside the gene matches: 3. The V gene's germline CDR1 is SGHNT and CDR2 YYREEE (reference sequence). The CDR3 protein is CASSLGTRDTDTQYF. The CDR3 DNA follows: TGTGCCAGCAGCTTGGGGACTAGGGACACAGATACGCAGTATTTT.

This clonotype came up a few times. The chain is built from TRBV20-1 and TRBJ2-2; D gene uncertain. Germline lookup yields CDR1 DFQATT and CDR2 SNEGSKA (reference sequence). The CDR3 totals 13 residues. Trimming cost V 2 bases and J 3 bases, with 7 bases left between them. The CDR3 loop is CSARSSYTGELFF. The DNA for the CDR3 is TGCAGTGCTAGAAGTTCGTACACCGGGGAGCTGTTTTTT.

Many counts were recorded for this clonotype. V gene TRBV5-1 combines with J gene TRBJ1-1; D not resolved. Trimming cost V 0 bases and J 10 bases, with 13 bases left between them. From germline, CDR1 is SGHRS and CDR2 YFSETQ. This CDR3 has 13 residues. The CDR3 is CASSLEPLVGAFF. CDR3 bases: TGCGCCAGCAGCTTGGAACCCCTAGTTGGAGCTTTCTTT.

The chain uses TRBV7-2 and TRBJ2-2; 9 bases match TRBD2. Germline CDR1 is SGHTA and CDR2 is FQGNSA. The junction had 12 bases not matched to a gene; V was cut back by 2 bases and J by 8 bases. This CDR3 contains 17 residues. CDR3 in amino acids: CASSLISPSGDWGELFF. The CDR3 DNA sequence: TGTGCCAGCAGCTTAATCTCCCCTAGCGGGGACTGGGGGGAGCTGTTTTTT. Together with reference TRBV7-2 and TRBJ2-2, the CDR3 gives the full variable domain: GAGVSQSPSNKVTEKGKDVELRCDPISGHTALYWYRQSLGQGLEFLIYFQGNSAPDKSGLPSDRFSAERTGGSVSTLTIQRTQQEDSAVYLCASSLISPSGDWGELFFGEGSRLTVL.

V gene TRBV30 combines with J gene TRBJ2-5, with a possible D match to TRBD2 (6 bases). V was trimmed by 4 bases and J by 5 bases, leaving 17 bases between them. The CDR3 is made up of 14 amino acids. CDR1 is GTSNPN, CDR2 SVGIG, per germline (reference sequence). CDR3 region: CAWTMGLIGETQYF. CDR3 nucleotide sequence: TGTGCCTGGACAATGGGACTCATTGGGGAGACCCAGTACTTC.

The genes are TRBV7-2 and TRBJ2-4; no clear D. Trimming took 1 base from V and 8 from J, leaving 9 bases between them. This CDR3 is 13 amino acids long. Germline V lookup: CDR1 SGHTA, CDR2 FQGNSA. CDR3 in amino acids: CASSLVVSDIQYF. CDR3 nucleotides: TGTGCCAGCAGCTTAGTGGTTAGTGACATTCAGTACTTC.

This clonotype was picked up many times. The chain is built from TRBV24-1 and TRBJ2-2; D is possibly TRBD1 or TRBD2 (5 bases each). The ends were cut back, 3 bases at V and 3 bases at J, with 7 bases in the middle. The CDR3 runs 14 residues. Germline V gene lookup returns CDR1 KGHDR and CDR2 SFDVKD. The chain's CDR3 is CATSDMGDTGELFF. DNA for the CDR3: TGTGCCACCAGTGATATGGGGGACACCGGGGAGCTGTTTTTT.

V usage is TRBV18 and J usage is TRBJ1-4, with TRBD1 identical over 7 bases. This CDR3 has 15 amino acids. After removal of 3 bases from V and 6 bases from J, the junction contained 7 bases not matched to a gene. Looked up from germline, CDR1 is KGHSH and CDR2 is LQKENI. The DNA for the CDR3 is TGTGCCAGCTCACCGGCAGGGGGACGTGATGAAAAACTGTTTTTT. It codes for CASSPAGGRDEKLFF.